The 8 T cell receptor beta chains in this list originate from one sample, sequenced in a study of blood T cell repertoires in COVID-19. The data were produced by immunoSEQ multiplex PCR, yet TCRdb's version contains in-frame clones alone and is incomplete. The table includes approximately 170,000 clones, roughly 80% detected once. The sample taken for sequencing was peripheral blood. Receptors originate from a woman aged 65 to 85 with COVID-19, enrolled during active disease.

This clone occurred once. This chain joins TRBV19 and TRBJ1-6; TRBD1 might be the D (5 bases). Trimming pared 5 bases from V and 6 bases from J, leaving 8 bases between. Germline-derived CDR1 and CDR2 are LNHDA and SQIVND (reference sequence). The CDR3 is made up of 13 amino acids. The CDR3 protein is CASSDSGNSPLHF. The DNA for the CDR3 is TGTGCCAGTAGTGACAGTGGTAATTCACCCCTCCACTTT.

The V gene is TRBV18, the J gene TRBJ2-4; 9 nucleotides agree with TRBD2. This CDR3 contains 23 residues. The V and J ends lost 3 bases and 0 bases, in that order; junction bases with no gene match: 24. Germline V CDR1 and CDR2: KGHSH, LQKENI. The CDR3 coding sequence is TGTGCCAGCTCACCGATTGGGGCCTTAGCGGGAGAGGGGAGAACTTTAGCCAAAAACATTCAGTACTTC. Amino acid sequence: CASSPIGALAGEGRTLAKNIQYF.

This clone was detected a few times. The chain recombines TRBV28 with TRBJ1-2, with D unclear. The V end was cut by 3 bases, the J end by 3 bases, with 5 bases between. Germline assignment: CDR1 MDHEN and CDR2 SYDVKM. The CDR3 extends over 12 amino acids. CDR3 sequence (DNA): TGTGCCAGCAGTTTTATCGACTATGGCTACACCTTC. Protein product: CASSFIDYGYTF.

This chain joins TRBV6-5 and TRBJ2-1; 8 bases line up with TRBD1. The CDR3 consists of 15 residues. The ends lost 6 bases at V and 8 bases at J; junction bases unmatched: 12. Germline CDR1 is MNHEY and CDR2 is SVGAGI. The CDR3 sequence is CASSQTTGGWHEQFF. In DNA, the CDR3 is TGTGCCAGCAGCCAAACCACAGGGGGTTGGCATGAGCAGTTCTTC.

The chain links TRBV9 to TRBJ2-1, with D possibly TRBD2 on 7 matching bases. The germline V gene encodes CDR1 SGDLS and CDR2 YYNGEE. Trimming pared 0 bases from V and 3 bases from J, leaving 13 bases between. The CDR3 is 16 amino acids. The CDR3 here is CASSVEGGLIYNEQFF. The CDR3 DNA reads as TGTGCCAGCAGCGTAGAAGGGGGACTAATCTACAATGAGCAGTTCTTC.

The chain employs TRBV7-2 and TRBJ2-3; 9 bases agree with TRBD2. The CDR3 is 17 amino acids. With 1 base clipped from V and 5 bases from J, the junction kept 10 bases outside the gene matches. The germline V gene has CDR1 SGHTA and CDR2 FQGNSA. CDR3 DNA: TGTGCCAGCAGCTTAGTAGGCGCGGGAGGGCCACAAGATACGCAGTATTTT. Protein: CASSLVGAGGPQDTQYF.

This clone came up a few times. J is TRBJ1-2 and V is TRBV18; 7 bases line up with TRBD1. V lost 8 bases to trimming and J lost 3 bases; unmatched junction nucleotides: 6. CDR1 and CDR2 from the germline V gene are KGHSH and LQKENI. CDR3 length: 13 amino acids. CDR3 DNA sequence: TGTGCCAGCAACCGACAGGGAGACTATGGCTACACCTTC. Translating gives CASNRQGDYGYTF.

V usage is TRBV11-2 and J usage is TRBJ2-5; TRBD1 is a possible D gene (6 bases). Looked up from germline, CDR1 is SGHAT and CDR2 is FQNNGV. Trimming cost V 5 bases and J 7 bases, with 17 bases left between them. The CDR3 runs to 14 residues. As DNA, the CDR3 is TGTGCCAGCAGCCCAGGGGCCGGTCCGGGGACCCAGTACTTC. Protein product: CASSPGAGPGTQYF.